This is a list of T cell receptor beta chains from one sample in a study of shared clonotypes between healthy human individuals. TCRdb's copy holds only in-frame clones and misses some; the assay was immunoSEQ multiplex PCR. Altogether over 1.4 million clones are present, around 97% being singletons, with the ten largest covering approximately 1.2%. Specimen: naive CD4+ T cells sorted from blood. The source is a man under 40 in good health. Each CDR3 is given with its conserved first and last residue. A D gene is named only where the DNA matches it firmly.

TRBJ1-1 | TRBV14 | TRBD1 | CASSQAGGGTEAFF | TGTGCCAGCAGCCAAGCAGGGGGTGGCACTGAAGCTTTCTTT
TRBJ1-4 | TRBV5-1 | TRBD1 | CASSMTGPPEGKLFF | TGCGCCAGCAGCATGACAGGGCCGCCAGAAGGAAAACTGTTTTTT
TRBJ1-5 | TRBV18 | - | CASSPGPERQPQHF | TGTGCCAGCTCACCAGGACCCGAAAGACAGCCCCAGCATTTT
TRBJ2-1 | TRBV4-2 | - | CASSFLGPYNEQFF | TGTGCCAGCAGCTTCCTAGGGCCCTACAATGAGCAGTTCTTC
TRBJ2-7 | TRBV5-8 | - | CASSLTRGALEQYF | TGTGCCAGCAGCTTAACTAGGGGAGCCCTCGAGCAGTACTTC
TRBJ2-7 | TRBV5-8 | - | CASSLGQFYEQYF | TGTGCCAGCAGCTTGGGTCAGTTTTACGAGCAGTACTTC
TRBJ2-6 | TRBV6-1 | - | CASSEAHRGSGANVLTF | TGTGCCAGCAGTGAAGCGCATCGGGGCTCTGGGGCCAACGTCCTGACTTTC
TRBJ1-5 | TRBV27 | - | CASSPLGANQPQHF | TGTGCCAGCAGCCCCCTTGGGGCGAATCAGCCCCAGCATTTT
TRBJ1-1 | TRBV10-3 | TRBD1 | CATKQGGTEAFF | TGTGCCACCAAACAGGGGGGGACTGAAGCTTTCTTT
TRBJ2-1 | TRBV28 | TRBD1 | CASSFSGGRYNEQFF | TGTGCCAGCAGTTTCTCAGGGGGCCGCTACAATGAGCAGTTCTTC
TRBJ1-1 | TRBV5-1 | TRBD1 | CASSSASGTGSYEAFF | TGCGCCAGCAGCTCGGCGTCCGGGACAGGGAGTTACGAAGCTTTCTTT
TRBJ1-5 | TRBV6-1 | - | CASSRDPAHQPQHF | TGTGCCAGCAGTCGGGACCCAGCACATCAGCCCCAGCATTTT
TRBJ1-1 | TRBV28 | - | CASKTRPLNTEAFF | TGTGCCAGCAAGACCAGGCCCTTGAACACTGAAGCTTTCTTT
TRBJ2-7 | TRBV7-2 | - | CASSLVTSRSSYEQYF | TGTGCCAGCAGCTTAGTCACTAGCAGGAGCTCCTACGAGCAGTACTTC
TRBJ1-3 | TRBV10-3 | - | CAIAGSGNTIYF | TGTGCCATCGCAGGCTCTGGAAACACCATATATTTT
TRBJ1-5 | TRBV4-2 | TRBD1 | CASSQPTGGSQPQHF | TGTGCCAGCAGCCAACCGACAGGGGGGAGTCAGCCCCAGCATTTT
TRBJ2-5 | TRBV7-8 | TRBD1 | CASSPWRDRGEETQYF | TGTGCCAGCAGCCCCTGGAGGGACAGGGGCGAAGAGACCCAGTACTTC